These 14 T cell receptor beta chains came from one sample sequenced in a study of blood T cell repertoires in COVID-19. Produced via immunoSEQ multiplex PCR; TCRdb's table is partial and in-frame only. The data contain around 320,000 clones, about 85% of them singletons. Sequencing was done on a sample of peripheral blood. These receptors were obtained from a man aged 18 to 30 with active or convalescent COVID-19.

This clone has only a few counts. This chain links TRBV7-2 with TRBJ2-3; 9 positions agree with TRBD2. Germline loops: CDR1 SGHTA, CDR2 FQGNSA. V trimming: 3 bases; J trimming: 4 bases; junction bases outside the gene matches: 14. This CDR3 is 18 amino acids long. CDR3 DNA: TGTGCCAGCAGCTTGATGGGATTCGGCGGGGGGGCCTCAGATACGCAGTATTTT. Protein: CASSLMGFGGGASDTQYF. Combining the CDR3 with reference TRBV7-2 and TRBJ2-3 gives the whole variable domain GAGVSQSPSNKVTEKGKDVELRCDPISGHTALYWYRQSLGQGLEFLIYFQGNSAPDKSGLPSDRFSAERTGGSVSTLTIQRTQQEDSAVYLCASSLMGFGGGASDTQYFGPGTRLTVL.

The chain links TRBV6-5 to TRBJ2-7, with D maybe TRBD1 (6 bases). V was cut by 7 bases and J by 1 base, with 11 bases left in between. In germline, CDR1 is MNHEY, CDR2 SVGAGI. CDR3 length: 13 residues. As DNA, the CDR3 is TGTGCCAGCACCGGACAGCTATCCTACGAGCAGTACTTC. The encoded protein is CASTGQLSYEQYF.

V is TRBV9 and J is TRBJ1-4, with 7 nucleotides matching TRBD1. The CDR3 loop spans 15 amino acids. V dropped 2 bases and J dropped 5; count of bases not matched to a gene: 6. Germline CDR1 reads SGDLS; CDR2 reads YYNGEE. CDR3 sequence: CASSVQTGRNEKLFF. The CDR3 coding sequence is TGTGCCAGCAGCGTCCAGACAGGGCGGAATGAAAAACTGTTTTTT.

This chain links TRBV6-5 with TRBJ1-3, with TRBD1 matching 9 bases. Losses at the gene ends were 10 bases for V and 0 bases for J; bases not matched to a gene: 4. The CDR3 has 14 amino acids. The V gene's germline CDR1 is MNHEY and CDR2 SVGAGI. The CDR3 is CATGQGSSGNTIYF. CDR3 bases: TGTGCCACCGGACAGGGGAGCTCTGGAAACACCATATATTTT.

The chain carries TRBV4-3 and TRBJ1-2, with D perhaps matching TRBD1 (5 bases). This CDR3 comprises 16 residues. Trimming took 0 bases from V and 1 from J, leaving 12 bases between them. Per the germline V gene, CDR1 is LGHNA and CDR2 is YSLEER. CDR3 in amino acids: CASSQDLIRGNYGYTF. CDR3 sequence (DNA): TGCGCCAGCAGCCAAGATCTAATTAGGGGTAACTATGGCTACACCTTC.

This chain connects TRBV2 to TRBJ2-1; a weak D match, TRBD2 (6 bases). Per the germline V gene, CDR1 is SNHLY and CDR2 is FYNNEI. V gave up 6 bases and J gave up 9 bases, with 21 bases separating them. The CDR3 spans 15 residues. The CDR3 coding sequence is TGTGCCAGCAGCCCCGTCGCATTGGGGGGAGGTGAGCAGTTCTTC. Its translation is CASSPVALGGGEQFF.

J is TRBJ2-7 and V is TRBV28; the match to TRBD2 covers 9 bases. J gave up 3 bases and V 7 bases, and 10 bases lay outside the gene matches. The germline V gene encodes CDR1 MDHEN and CDR2 SYDVKM. The CDR3 runs to 15 residues. The CDR3 DNA is TGTGCCAGCAAAAATAGCGGGAGTCCCCTCTACGAGCAGTACTTC. It specifies CASKNSGSPLYEQYF. Complete variable domain (other parts from reference TRBV28 and TRBJ2-7): DVKVTQSSRYLVKRTGEKVFLECVQDMDHENMFWYRQDPGLGLRLIYFSYDVKMKEKGDIPEGYSVSREKKERFSLILESASTNQTSMYLCASKNSGSPLYEQYFGPGTRLTVT.

The chain has TRBV9 and TRBJ2-7, with 10 bases matching TRBD1. The CDR3 has 15 amino acids. The germline gives CDR1 SGDLS, CDR2 YYNGEE. J was trimmed by 2 bases and V by 5 bases; bases with no gene match: 7. The CDR3 sequence: CASSKGTGETYEQYF. CDR3 nucleotides: TGTGCCAGCAGTAAAGGGACAGGGGAGACCTACGAGCAGTACTTC.

DNA for the CDR3: TGTGCCAGCAGCCCCCGGGACAGTTTTCACGAGCAGTACTTC. Translating gives CASSPRDSFHEQYF. The chain employs TRBV7-6 and TRBJ2-7; 7 positions agree with TRBD1. The V segment lost 5 bases and the J segment 5 bases; nucleotides outside the gene matches: 9. The CDR3 runs 14 residues. CDR1 and CDR2 (germline): SGHVS, FNYEAQ.

The rearrangement uses TRBV7-8 and TRBJ1-1; tentatively, D is TRBD1 (6 bases). The V end lost 4 bases, the J end lost 7 bases, and 19 bases lay between the germline ends. The CDR3 length is 15 residues. Germline CDR1 and CDR2: SGHVS and FQNEAQ. The CDR3 DNA reads TGTGCCAGCAGCTACCAAAACCACAGGGACTATGAAGCTTTCTTT. Protein sequence: CASSYQNHRDYEAFF.

The rearrangement links TRBV12-3 or TRBV12-4 to TRBJ2-5, with D hard to call. The CDR3 totals 13 residues. V lost 3 bases and J lost 4, with 9 bases in between. CDR3 sequence reads: CASSFFSSETQYF. The DNA for the CDR3 is TGTGCCAGCAGTTTTTTTTCCTCAGAGACCCAGTACTTC.

This chain connects TRBV7-8 to TRBJ1-2, with D possibly being TRBD1 (6 bases). Trimming stripped 4 bases from V and 5 bases from J, with 14 bases between. CDR1 is SGHVS and CDR2 is FQNEAQ in the germline V gene. The CDR3 consists of 14 residues. In DNA, the CDR3 is TGTGCCAGCAGCTCCCCCGGGACACTTTATGGCTACACCTTC. Protein sequence: CASSSPGTLYGYTF.

This sequence joins TRBV19 and TRBJ1-5; the D is unclear. The CDR3 is 14 amino acids. From germline, CDR1 is LNHDA and CDR2 SQIVND (reference sequence). V was clipped by 1 base and J by 0 bases, with 4 bases between them. In nucleotides, the CDR3 is TGTGCCAGTAGTATAGTTTATAGCAATCAGCCCCAGCATTTT. It translates to CASSIVYSNQPQHF.

The genes are TRBV11-2 and TRBJ2-7; 10 nucleotides agree with TRBD2. This CDR3 is built from 15 residues. The V and J ends lost 6 bases and 3 bases, in that order; junction bases with no gene match: 8. Germline V CDR1 and CDR2: SGHAT, FQNNGV. This CDR3 reads CASSSAGLAVYEQYF. In nucleotides, the CDR3 is TGTGCCAGCAGTTCCGCAGGACTAGCGGTCTACGAGCAGTACTTC. The full variable domain, rest sourced from reference TRBV11-2 and TRBJ2-7, is EAGVAQSPRYKIIEKRQSVAFWCNPISGHATLYWYQQILGQGPKLLIQFQNNGVVDDSQLPKDRFSAERLKGVDSTLKIQPAKLEDSAVYLCASSSAGLAVYEQYFGPGTRLTVT.